A single sample gave rise to the 3 T cell receptor beta chains below, sequenced in a study of cytomegalovirus exposure and HLA in healthy donors (dated by TCRdb to between 2016 and 2019). The library came from the immunoSEQ multiplex PCR assay. For the multiplex PCR, a mixture combining 60 forward primers for TCR Vbeta segments and 13 reverse primers for TCR Jbeta segments was used. TCRdb re-hosts the immuneACCESS table, in-frame sequences only. Its copies lack some clones; in the studies checked, an unresolved V gene accounts for under half of them, and the cause for the rest is not known. The sample includes some 130,000 clones, with more than 70% observed a single time. Of the sample, around 3.2% falls within the top ten clones. The sequenced sample was PBMCs. The receptors here all came from a man aged 35-49 years in good health and CMV-seronegative.

This clone was observed a handful of times. The chain carries TRBV27 and TRBJ1-4; D not resolved. The CDR3 totals 15 residues. The ends were cut back, 6 bases at V and 5 bases at J, with 16 bases in the middle. CDR1 and CDR2 (germline): MNHEY, SMNVEV (reference sequence). The CDR3 DNA reads TGTGCCAGCAGCGAGAAGACGGCGGGGAATGAAAAACTGTTTTTT. Its translation: CASSEKTAGNEKLFF.

The chain couples TRBV6-5 to TRBJ2-7; 10 bases fit TRBD2. The germline CDR1 and CDR2 sequences are MNHEY and SVGAGI. The J segment lost 5 bases and the V segment lost 5 bases, leaving 9 bases of the junction unmatched. The CDR3 runs to 15 residues. CDR3 coding DNA: TGTGCCAGCAGTCAAGGGACTAGCGTTGGTAACGAGCAGTACTTC. This translates into CASSQGTSVGNEQYF.

The genes are TRBV28 and TRBJ2-5, with 7 bases identical to TRBD1. CDR3 length: 14 residues. V lost 6 bases to trimming and J lost 2 bases; unmatched junction nucleotides: 6. CDR1 is MDHEN, CDR2 SYDVKM, per germline. In DNA, the CDR3 is TGTGCCAGCAGGATAAACAGGGGTCAAGAGACCCAGTACTTC. Translation gives CASRINRGQETQYF.